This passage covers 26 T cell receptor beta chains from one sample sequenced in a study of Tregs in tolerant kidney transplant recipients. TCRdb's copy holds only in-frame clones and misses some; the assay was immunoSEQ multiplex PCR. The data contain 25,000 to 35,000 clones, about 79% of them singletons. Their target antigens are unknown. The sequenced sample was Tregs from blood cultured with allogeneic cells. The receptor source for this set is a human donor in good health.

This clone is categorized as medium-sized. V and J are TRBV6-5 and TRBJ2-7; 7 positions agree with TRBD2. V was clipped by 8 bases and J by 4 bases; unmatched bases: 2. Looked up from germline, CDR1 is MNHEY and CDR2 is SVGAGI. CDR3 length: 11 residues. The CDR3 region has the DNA TGTGCCAGCGGGCGGGGGTACGAGCAGTACTTC. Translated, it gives CASGRGYEQYF.

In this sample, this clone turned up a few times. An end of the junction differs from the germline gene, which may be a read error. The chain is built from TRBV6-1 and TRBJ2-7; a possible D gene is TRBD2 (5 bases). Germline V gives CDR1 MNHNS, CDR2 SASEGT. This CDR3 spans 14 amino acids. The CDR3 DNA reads TGTGCCAGCAGCGAAGGAGGAATCTCCTACGAGCAGTACTTC. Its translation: CASSEGGISYEQYF.

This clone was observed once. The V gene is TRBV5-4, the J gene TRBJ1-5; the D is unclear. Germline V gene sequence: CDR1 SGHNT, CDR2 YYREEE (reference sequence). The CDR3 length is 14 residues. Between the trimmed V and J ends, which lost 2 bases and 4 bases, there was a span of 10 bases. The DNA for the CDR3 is TGTGCCAGCAGCTTCGGACCCGCTAATCAGCCCCAGCATTTT. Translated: CASSFGPANQPQHF. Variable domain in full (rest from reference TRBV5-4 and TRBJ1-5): ETGVTQSPTHLIKTRGQQVTLRCSSQSGHNTVSWYQQALGQGPQFIFQYYREEENGRGNFPPRFSGLQFPNYSSELNVNALELDDSALYLCASSFGPANQPQHFGDGTRLSIL.

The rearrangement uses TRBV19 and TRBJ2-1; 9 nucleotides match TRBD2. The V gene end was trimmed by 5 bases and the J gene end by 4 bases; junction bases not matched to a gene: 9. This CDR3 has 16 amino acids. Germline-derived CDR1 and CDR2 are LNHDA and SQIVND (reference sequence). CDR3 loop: CASSARPSGDYNEQFF. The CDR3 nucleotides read TGTGCCAGTAGTGCTAGACCTAGCGGGGATTACAATGAGCAGTTCTTC.

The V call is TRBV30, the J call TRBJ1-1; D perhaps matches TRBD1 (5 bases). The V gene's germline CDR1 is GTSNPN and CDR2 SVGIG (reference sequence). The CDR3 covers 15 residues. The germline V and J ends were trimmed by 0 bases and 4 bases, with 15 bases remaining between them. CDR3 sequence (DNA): TGTGCCTGGAGTGTACCTCACCACGGGGCCACTGAAGCTTTCTTT. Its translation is CAWSVPHHGATEAFF.

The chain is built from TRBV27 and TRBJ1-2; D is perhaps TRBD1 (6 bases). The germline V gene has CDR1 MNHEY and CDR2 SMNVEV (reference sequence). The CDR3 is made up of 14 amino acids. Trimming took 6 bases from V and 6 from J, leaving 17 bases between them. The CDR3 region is CASRLSGGADGYTF. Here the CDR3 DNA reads TGTGCCAGCAGGCTCTCGGGGGGCGCGGATGGCTACACCTTC.

The CDR3 loop is CASDRGLGNTIYF. CDR3 coding DNA: TGTGCCAGCGACAGGGGGCTCGGAAACACCATATATTTT. The chain is built from TRBV6-6 and TRBJ1-3, with TRBD1 identical over 10 bases. The CDR3 extends over 13 amino acids. Germline V gives CDR1 MNHNY, CDR2 SVGAGI (reference sequence). The V segment lost 8 bases and the J segment 4 bases; nucleotides outside the gene matches: 2.

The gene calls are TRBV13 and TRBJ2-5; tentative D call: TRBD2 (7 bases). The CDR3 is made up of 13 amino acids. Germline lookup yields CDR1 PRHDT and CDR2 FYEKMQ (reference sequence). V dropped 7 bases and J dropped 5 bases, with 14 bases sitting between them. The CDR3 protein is CASTDGGRETQYF. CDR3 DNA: TGTGCCAGCACGGACGGGGGGCGTGAGACCCAGTACTTC.

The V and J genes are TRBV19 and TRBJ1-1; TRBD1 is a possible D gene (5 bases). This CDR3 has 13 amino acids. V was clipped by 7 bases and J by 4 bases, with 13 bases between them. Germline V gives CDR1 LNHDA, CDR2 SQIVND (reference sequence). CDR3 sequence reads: CASTPRDRTEAFF. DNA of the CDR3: TGTGCCAGTACCCCGAGGGACCGCACTGAAGCTTTCTTT.

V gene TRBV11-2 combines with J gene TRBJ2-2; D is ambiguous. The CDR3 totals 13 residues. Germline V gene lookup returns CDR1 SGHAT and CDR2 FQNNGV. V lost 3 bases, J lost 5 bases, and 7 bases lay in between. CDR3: CASSFTETGELFF. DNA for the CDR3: TGTGCCAGCAGCTTTACCGAAACCGGGGAGCTGTTTTTT.

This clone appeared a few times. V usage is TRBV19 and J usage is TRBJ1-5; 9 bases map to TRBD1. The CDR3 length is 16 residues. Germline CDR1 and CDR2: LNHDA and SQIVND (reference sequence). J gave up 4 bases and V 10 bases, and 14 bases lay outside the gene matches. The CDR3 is CAIRDRVSPSNQPQHF. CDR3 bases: TGTGCCATCCGGGACAGGGTCTCCCCCTCGAATCAGCCCCAGCATTTT.

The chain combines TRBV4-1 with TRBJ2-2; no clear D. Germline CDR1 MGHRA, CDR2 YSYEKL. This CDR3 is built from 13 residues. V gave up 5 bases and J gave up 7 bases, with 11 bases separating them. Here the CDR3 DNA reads TGCGCCAGCAGCTCTTATAGTGGCGGGGAGCTGTTTTTT. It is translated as CASSSYSGGELFF.

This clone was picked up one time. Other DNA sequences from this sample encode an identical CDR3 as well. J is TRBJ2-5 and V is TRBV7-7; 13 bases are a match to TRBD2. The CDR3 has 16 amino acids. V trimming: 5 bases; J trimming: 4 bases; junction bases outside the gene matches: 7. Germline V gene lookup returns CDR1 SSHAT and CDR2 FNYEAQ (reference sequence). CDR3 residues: CASSPGLAGAAETQYF. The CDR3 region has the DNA TGTGCCAGCAGCCCAGGACTAGCGGGGGCCGCAGAGACCCAGTACTTC.

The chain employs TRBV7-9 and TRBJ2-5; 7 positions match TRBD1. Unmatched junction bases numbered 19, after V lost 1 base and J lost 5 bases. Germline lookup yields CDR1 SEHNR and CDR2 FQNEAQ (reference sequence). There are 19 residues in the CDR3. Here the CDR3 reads CASSLGTGTVVSLGETQYF. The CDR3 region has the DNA TGTGCCAGCAGCTTAGGTACCGGGACAGTGGTCTCCCTTGGGGAGACCCAGTACTTC.

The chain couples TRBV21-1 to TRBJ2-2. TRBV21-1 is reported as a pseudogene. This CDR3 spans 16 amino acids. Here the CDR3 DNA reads TGTGCCAGCAGCAAAGGTCGCCGAATGGGGACCGGGGAGCTGTTTTTT. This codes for CASSKGRRMGTGELFF.

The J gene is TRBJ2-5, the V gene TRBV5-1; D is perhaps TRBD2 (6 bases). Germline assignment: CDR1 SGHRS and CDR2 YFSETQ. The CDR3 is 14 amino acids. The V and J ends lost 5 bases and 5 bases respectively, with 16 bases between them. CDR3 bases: TGCGCCAGCAGGCCCTCTTTGGGAGGTGAGACCCAGTACTTC. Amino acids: CASRPSLGGETQYF.

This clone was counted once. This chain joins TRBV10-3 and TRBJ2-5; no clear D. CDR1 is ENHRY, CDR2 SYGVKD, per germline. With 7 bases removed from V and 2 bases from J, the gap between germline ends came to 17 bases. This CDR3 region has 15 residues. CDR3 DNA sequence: TGTGCCATCAAGGCGGCCACCGACCGTCAAGAGACCCAGTACTTC. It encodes CAIKAATDRQETQYF.

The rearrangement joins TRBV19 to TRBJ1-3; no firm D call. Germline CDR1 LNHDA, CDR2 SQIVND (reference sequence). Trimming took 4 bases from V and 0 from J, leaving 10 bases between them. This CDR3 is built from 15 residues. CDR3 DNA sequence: TGTGCCAGTAGTACTCGGGGAGACTCTGGAAACACCATATATTTT. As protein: CASSTRGDSGNTIYF. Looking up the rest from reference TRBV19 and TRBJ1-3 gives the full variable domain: DGGITQSPKYLFRKEGQNVTLSCEQNLNHDAMYWYRQDPGQGLRLIYYSQIVNDFQKGDIAEGYSVSREKKESFPLTVTSAQKNPTAFYLCASSTRGDSGNTIYFGEGSWLTVV.

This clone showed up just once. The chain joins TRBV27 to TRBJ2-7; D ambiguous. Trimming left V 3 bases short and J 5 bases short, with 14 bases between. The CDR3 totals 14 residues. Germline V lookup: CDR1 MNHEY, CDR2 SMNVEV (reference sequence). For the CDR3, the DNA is TGTGCCAGCAGTTTCGAGGACGGGCGGAACGAGCAGTACTTC. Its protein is CASSFEDGRNEQYF.

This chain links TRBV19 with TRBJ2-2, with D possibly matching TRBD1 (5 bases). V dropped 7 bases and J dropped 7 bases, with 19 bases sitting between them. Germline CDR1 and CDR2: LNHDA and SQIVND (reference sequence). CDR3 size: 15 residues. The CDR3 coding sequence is TGTGCCAGTAAAACGACAGAACCCGCCCTCGGGGAGCTGTTTTTT. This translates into CASKTTEPALGELFF.

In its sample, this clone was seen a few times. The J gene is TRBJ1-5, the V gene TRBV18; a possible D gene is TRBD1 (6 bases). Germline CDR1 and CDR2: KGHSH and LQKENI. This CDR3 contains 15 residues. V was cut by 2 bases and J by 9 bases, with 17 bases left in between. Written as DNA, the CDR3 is TGTGCCAGCTCACCAAATACAGTGGGGGCCGGGCCCCAGCATTTT. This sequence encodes CASSPNTVGAGPQHF.

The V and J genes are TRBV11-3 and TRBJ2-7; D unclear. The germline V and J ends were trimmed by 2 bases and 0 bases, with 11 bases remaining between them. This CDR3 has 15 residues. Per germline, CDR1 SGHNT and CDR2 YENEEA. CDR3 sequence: CASSLIGRISYEQYF. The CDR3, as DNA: TGTGCCAGCAGCTTAATAGGCAGGATCTCCTACGAGCAGTACTTC. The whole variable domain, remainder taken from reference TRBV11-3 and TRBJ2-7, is EAGVVQSPRYKIIEKKQPVAFWCNPISGHNTLYWYLQNLGQGPELLIRYENEEAVDDSQLPKDRFSAERLKGVDSTLKIQPAELGDSAVYLCASSLIGRISYEQYFGPGTRLTVT.

As DNA, the CDR3 is TGCGCCAGCAGCTTCAGGGCGCGGGGAGAGACCCAGTACTTC. The encoded protein is CASSFRARGETQYF. This chain uses TRBV5-1 with TRBJ2-5, with D possibly TRBD2 on 6 matching bases. The CDR3 consists of 14 residues. V lost 2 bases to trimming and J lost 4 bases, with 12 bases between them. The germline V gene encodes CDR1 SGHRS and CDR2 YFSETQ.

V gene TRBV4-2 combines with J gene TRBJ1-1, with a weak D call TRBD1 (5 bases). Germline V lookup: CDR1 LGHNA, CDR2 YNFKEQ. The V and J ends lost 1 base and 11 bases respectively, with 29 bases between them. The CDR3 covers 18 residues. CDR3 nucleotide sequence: TGTGCCAGCAGCCAAGGGAGGGGCCAGACTCCAAGAAGCCTTGGGGCTTTCTTT. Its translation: CASSQGRGQTPRSLGAFF.

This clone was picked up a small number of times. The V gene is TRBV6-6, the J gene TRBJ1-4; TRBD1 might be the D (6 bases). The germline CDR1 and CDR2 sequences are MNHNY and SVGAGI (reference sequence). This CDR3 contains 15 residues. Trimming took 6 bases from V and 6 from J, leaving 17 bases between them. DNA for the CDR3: TGTGCCAGCAGCCCACGGGGCAGGGGAGATGAAAAACTGTTTTTT. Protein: CASSPRGRGDEKLFF.

The DNA for the CDR3 is TGTGCCTGTCAGCGGGGGGGTGCCTACGAGCAGTACTTC. It specifies CACQRGGAYEQYF. The chain uses TRBV30 and TRBJ2-7; 10 bases align to TRBD2. J gave up 2 bases and V 6 bases, and 4 bases lay outside the gene matches. Germline-derived CDR1 and CDR2 are GTSNPN and SVGIG (reference sequence). The CDR3 runs 13 residues.